Below, 22 T cell receptor beta chains from the same sample are listed, as sequenced in a study of blood T cell repertoires in COVID-19 (dated by TCRdb to the early 2020s). The library relied on the immunoSEQ multiplex PCR assay. TCRdb's version of the immuneACCESS table is confined to in-frame rearrangements and falls short of the full clone set. An unresolved V gene accounts for under half of the shortfall where checked; the remainder is of unknown origin. The sample has 310,000 or so clones on record, about 86% of them singletons. The ten top clones hold approximately 2% of the sample. Material: peripheral blood. The receptors shown here come from a woman in her twenties or thirties who had recovered from COVID-19.

The chain carries TRBV5-4 and TRBJ2-3, with D perhaps matching TRBD1 (6 bases). V was clipped by 4 bases and J by 4 bases, with 13 bases between them. CDR3 length equals 14 residues. Per the germline V gene, CDR1 is SGHNT and CDR2 is YYREEE (reference sequence). The CDR3 nucleotides are TGTGCCAGCAGCGTTGACAGGTCGGCAGATACGCAGTATTTT. It codes for CASSVDRSADTQYF.

The chain recombines TRBV25-1 with TRBJ2-7; 8 nucleotides line up with TRBD2. The V and J ends lost 3 bases and 4 bases, in that order; junction bases with no gene match: 5. The germline gives CDR1 MGHDK, CDR2 SYGVNS. CDR3 length: 14 residues. CDR3 protein: CASSDAGGLYEQYF. Here the CDR3 DNA reads TGTGCCAGCAGTGATGCGGGAGGTCTTTACGAGCAGTACTTC.

The rearrangement joins TRBV4-1 to TRBJ1-1, with D perhaps matching TRBD1 (5 bases). The CDR3 has 15 amino acids. Germline V gives CDR1 MGHRA, CDR2 YSYEKL. Trimming cost V 4 bases and J 1 base, with 13 bases left between them. In DNA, the CDR3 is TGCGCCAGCAGCCTAACTCGGGGGGGGAACACTGAAGCTTTCTTT. It yields the protein CASSLTRGGNTEAFF.

The genes are TRBV18 and TRBJ2-1; maybe TRBD1 (6 bases). V gave up 0 bases and J gave up 2 bases, with 11 bases separating them. Germline V lookup: CDR1 KGHSH, CDR2 LQKENI. The CDR3 is made up of 16 amino acids. The CDR3: CASSPPQAGAYNEQFF. As DNA, the CDR3 is TGTGCCAGCTCACCACCCCAGGCAGGGGCCTACAATGAGCAGTTCTTC.

This chain joins TRBV7-9 and TRBJ2-4; D is unclear. This CDR3 region has 17 residues. The germline V and J ends were trimmed by 2 bases and 0 bases, with 14 bases remaining between them. CDR1 is SEHNR, CDR2 FQNEAQ, per germline (reference sequence). CDR3 coding DNA: TGTGCCAGCAGCTTATTCGACAAGGTGGGAGCCAAAAACATTCAGTACTTC. Amino acids: CASSLFDKVGAKNIQYF.

V and J are TRBV18 and TRBJ2-2, with 11 bases fitting TRBD2. The germline V gene has CDR1 KGHSH and CDR2 LQKENI. The ends lost 3 bases at V and 3 bases at J; junction bases unmatched: 6. The CDR3 consists of 17 residues. CDR3: CASSPPGLADYTGELFF. As DNA, the CDR3 is TGTGCCAGCTCACCGCCGGGACTAGCGGACTACACCGGGGAGCTGTTTTTT.

This chain joins TRBV14 and TRBJ1-6, with TRBD1 as a possible D gene (6 bases). Deletions cut 1 base from V and 4 bases from J, with 11 bases between. This CDR3 comprises 16 residues. Germline V gives CDR1 SGHDN, CDR2 FVKESK. CDR3 bases: TGTGCCAGCAGCCAAGGGGGTGGACAGTATAATTCACCCCTCCACTTT. Its translation is CASSQGGGQYNSPLHF.

In this sample, this clone turned up once. The chain joins TRBV12-3 or TRBV12-4 to TRBJ1-1, with TRBD1 identical over 7 bases. Trimming at V came to 4 bases and at J to 10 bases, leaving 9 bases not matched to a gene. The CDR3 is made up of 13 amino acids. The CDR3 nucleotides read TGTGCCAGCAGTTGGCCTGGACAGGCCTCAGCTTTCTTT. Its protein is CASSWPGQASAFF.

This clone showed up just a few times. The CDR3 loop reads CASIVAGKRSNQPQHF. In nucleotides, the CDR3 is TGTGCCAGCATTGTTGCAGGGAAAAGAAGCAATCAGCCCCAGCATTTT. The J gene is TRBJ1-5, the V gene TRBV28, with D tentatively TRBD1 (5 bases). The ends were cut back, 7 bases at V and 1 base at J, with 17 bases in the middle. This CDR3 has 16 residues. Germline CDR1 reads MDHEN; CDR2 reads SYDVKM.

J is TRBJ1-1 and V is TRBV25-1; no reliable D call. CDR3 length equals 11 residues. Germline V gene data show CDR1 as MGHDK and CDR2 as SYGVNS. V was shortened by 8 bases and J by 5 bases, with 9 bases between the two germline ends. In DNA, the CDR3 is TGTGCCAGCTTCCGGGGAACTGAAGCTTTCTTT. This translates into CASFRGTEAFF.

The gene calls are TRBV28 and TRBJ2-3; 9 nucleotides match TRBD2. The trim removed 5 bases at V and 0 bases at J, leaving 6 bases unmatched. The CDR3 loop spans 16 amino acids. Germline CDR1 and CDR2: MDHEN and SYDVKM. Here the CDR3 reads CASSGPSGTSTDTQYF. CDR3 DNA sequence: TGTGCCAGCAGTGGCCCTAGCGGGACTAGCACAGATACGCAGTATTTT.

The V gene is TRBV19, the J gene TRBJ1-2, with unresolved D. Germline assignment: CDR1 LNHDA and CDR2 SQIVND (reference sequence). V was shortened by 3 bases and J by 1 base, with 6 bases between the two germline ends. The CDR3 has 13 amino acids. The CDR3 sequence: CASSIEVNYGYTF. The CDR3 coding sequence is TGTGCCAGTAGTATTGAGGTTAACTATGGCTACACCTTC.

In this sample, this clone turned up a few times. Within the sample, other DNA sequences also encode this same CDR3. V gene TRBV9 combines with J gene TRBJ2-7, with TRBD2 identical over 7 bases. Germline CDR1 SGDLS, CDR2 YYNGEE. The CDR3 is 15 amino acids. V dropped 0 bases and J dropped 3; count of bases not matched to a gene: 6. The DNA of the CDR3 is TGTGCCAGCAGCGTAGACCCTAGCGGAAGCTACGAGCAGTACTTC. Translating gives CASSVDPSGSYEQYF. Looking up the rest from reference TRBV9 and TRBJ2-7 gives the full variable domain: DSGVTQTPKHLITATGQRVTLRCSPRSGDLSVYWYQQSLDQGLQFLIQYYNGEERAKGNILERFSAQQFPDLHSELNLSSLELGDSALYFCASSVDPSGSYEQYFGPGTRLTVT.

The chain joins TRBV2 to TRBJ2-2, with a possible D match to TRBD1 (6 bases). CDR1 is SNHLY, CDR2 FYNNEI, per germline. V was cut by 9 bases and J by 0 bases, with 11 bases left in between. The CDR3 is 14 amino acids. The CDR3 sequence: CASLGTPNTGELFF. The CDR3 DNA reads as TGTGCCAGTCTCGGGACACCGAACACCGGGGAGCTGTTTTTT. Supplemented by reference TRBV2 and TRBJ2-2, the full variable domain reads EPEVTQTPSHQVTQMGQEVILRCVPISNHLYFYWYRQILGQKVEFLVSFYNNEISEKSEIFDDQFSVERPDGSNFTLKIRSTKLEDSAMYFCASLGTPNTGELFFGEGSRLTVL.

The V gene is TRBV6-5, the J gene TRBJ1-2; 7 bases match TRBD1. With V trimmed by 8 bases and J by 1 base, 10 bases remained unmatched. The germline CDR1 and CDR2 sequences are MNHEY and SVGAGI. The CDR3 covers 15 residues. The CDR3: CASLSLGQSNYGYTF. The CDR3 region has the DNA TGTGCCAGCCTATCCTTGGGACAGAGTAACTATGGCTACACCTTC.

V usage is TRBV5-1 and J usage is TRBJ2-1, with D maybe TRBD2 (5 bases). The CDR3 is made up of 15 amino acids. The germline gives CDR1 SGHRS, CDR2 YFSETQ. Trimming cost V 0 bases and J 5 bases, with 12 bases left between them. This CDR3 reads CASSLGYGKDNEQFF. The CDR3 coding sequence is TGCGCCAGCAGCTTGGGTTACGGGAAGGACAATGAGCAGTTCTTC.

This chain connects TRBV5-4 to TRBJ2-7, with 10 bases that match TRBD2. CDR3 length equals 12 residues. Germline V CDR1 and CDR2: SGHNT, YYREEE (reference sequence). J lost 5 bases, V lost 7 bases, and 3 bases had no gene match. In nucleotides, the CDR3 is TGTGCCAGCGCCGGGACTAGCGACGAGCAGTACTTC. Translating it yields CASAGTSDEQYF.

The chain carries TRBV18 and TRBJ1-1; maybe TRBD1 (5 bases). The CDR3 runs to 17 residues. Germline V gene lookup returns CDR1 KGHSH and CDR2 LQKENI. V lost 0 bases to trimming and J lost 0 bases, with 14 bases between them. The DNA of the CDR3 is TGTGCCAGCTCACCACCGATTCAGGGAAACATGAACACTGAAGCTTTCTTT. Its protein is CASSPPIQGNMNTEAFF.

The chain combines TRBV19 with TRBJ1-4, with D maybe TRBD1 (5 bases). Trimming left V 8 bases short and J 8 bases short, with 12 bases between. This CDR3 comprises 12 residues. Germline CDR1 is LNHDA and CDR2 is SQIVND (reference sequence). CDR3 DNA: TGTGCCAGTGGGACTCCGCCGGAAAAACTGTTTTTT. Its protein is CASGTPPEKLFF. Complete variable domain (other parts from reference TRBV19 and TRBJ1-4): DGGITQSPKYLFRKEGQNVTLSCEQNLNHDAMYWYRQDPGQGLRLIYYSQIVNDFQKGDIAEGYSVSREKKESFPLTVTSAQKNPTAFYLCASGTPPEKLFFGSGTQLSVL.

This chain joins TRBV19 and TRBJ1-2; 9 nucleotides line up with TRBD1. The CDR3 length is 15 residues. Germline V gene lookup returns CDR1 LNHDA and CDR2 SQIVND (reference sequence). With 4 bases clipped from V and 5 bases from J, the junction kept 8 bases outside the gene matches. CDR3 nucleotide sequence: TGTGCCAGTAGTACCCGGGACAGGGACGGTTATGGCTACACCTTC. Protein sequence: CASSTRDRDGYGYTF.

The chain carries TRBV3-1 (or the pseudogene TRBV3-2) and TRBJ2-5, with TRBD2 as a possible D gene (6 bases). The germline gives CDR1 LGHDT, CDR2 YNNKEL (reference sequence). This CDR3 spans 15 amino acids. V lost 4 bases, J lost 5 bases, and 17 bases lay in between. The CDR3 spells CASSPSMGRRETQYF. The CDR3 nucleotides read TGTGCCAGCAGCCCGAGCATGGGGAGGAGGGAGACCCAGTACTTC.

V gene TRBV27 combines with J gene TRBJ1-5, with TRBD1 as a possible D gene (6 bases). The V gene lost 5 bases and the J gene lost 1 base, with 9 bases spanning the gap. The CDR3 covers 14 residues. CDR1 MNHEY and CDR2 SMNVEV come from the germline V gene (reference sequence). Here the CDR3 reads CASSHGQSNQPQHF. CDR3 in DNA: TGTGCCAGCAGTCACGGACAGAGCAATCAGCCCCAGCATTTT.